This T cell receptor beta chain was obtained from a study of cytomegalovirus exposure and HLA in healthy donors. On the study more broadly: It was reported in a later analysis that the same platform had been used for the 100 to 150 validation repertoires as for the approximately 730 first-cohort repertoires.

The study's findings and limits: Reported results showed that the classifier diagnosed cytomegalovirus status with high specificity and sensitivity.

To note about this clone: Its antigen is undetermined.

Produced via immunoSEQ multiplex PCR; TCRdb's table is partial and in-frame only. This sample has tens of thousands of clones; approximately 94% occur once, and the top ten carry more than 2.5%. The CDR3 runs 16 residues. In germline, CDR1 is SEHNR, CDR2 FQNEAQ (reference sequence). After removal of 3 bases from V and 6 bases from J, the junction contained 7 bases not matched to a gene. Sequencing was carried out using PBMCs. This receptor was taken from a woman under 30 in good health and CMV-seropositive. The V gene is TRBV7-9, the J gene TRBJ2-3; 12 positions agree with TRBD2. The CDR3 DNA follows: TGTGCCAGCAGCTTTCCTAGCGGGGGGGCTGGGGATACGCAGTATTTT. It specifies CASSFPSGGAGDTQYF.